The 10 T cell receptor beta chains below were found in one sample sequenced in a study of T cell responses to AZD1222 COVID-19 vaccine. The repertoire was sequenced with immunoSEQ multiplex PCR; TCRdb's copy has only in-frame clones and lacks some. The table shows about 120,000 clones, with around nine tenths occurring only once. This specimen consisted of peripheral blood, obtained 28 days after the second AZD1222 dose. All receptors derive from an adult who received the AZD1222 COVID-19 vaccine.

The rearrangement joins TRBV27 to TRBJ1-6; D unclear. Trimming cost V 2 bases and J 7 bases, with 12 bases left between them. CDR3 length: 15 amino acids. The germline V gene has CDR1 MNHEY and CDR2 SMNVEV (reference sequence). CDR3 amino acids: CASSLEGLTNSPLHF. The CDR3 nucleotides read TGTGCCAGCAGTTTAGAGGGCCTAACGAATTCACCCCTCCACTTT.

This clone was seen once. This chain connects TRBV4-1 to TRBJ2-7, with D possibly TRBD1 on 6 matching bases. CDR3 length: 13 amino acids. Trimming removed 4 bases from V and 6 bases from J, with 13 bases in between. Germline lookup yields CDR1 MGHRA and CDR2 YSYEKL. This CDR3 reads CASSPRGLSEQYF. The CDR3 DNA follows: TGCGCCAGCAGCCCTAGGGGGTTGTCCGAGCAGTACTTC.

V and J are TRBV18 and TRBJ2-3; TRBD1 matches at 7 bases. From germline, CDR1 is KGHSH and CDR2 LQKENI. The junction had 8 bases not matched to a gene; V was cut back by 0 bases and J by 8 bases. The CDR3 spans 15 residues. The CDR3, as DNA: TGTGCCAGCTCACCACCCTCTTTAGGGGGCGCTACGCAGTATTTT. This translates into CASSPPSLGGATQYF.

V usage is TRBV7-9 and J usage is TRBJ1-3, with a possible D match to TRBD1 (5 bases). V lost 8 bases and J lost 0, with 8 bases in between. This CDR3 comprises 13 residues. From germline, CDR1 is SEHNR and CDR2 FQNEAQ (reference sequence). DNA for the CDR3: TGTGCCAGCCAAGGGGACTCTGGAAACACCATATATTTT. Translation gives CASQGDSGNTIYF. Full variable domain (missing parts from reference TRBV7-9 and TRBJ1-3): DTGVSQNPRHKITKRGQNVTFRCDPISEHNRLYWYRQTLGQGPEFLTYFQNEAQLEKSRLLSDRFSAERPKGSFSTLEIQRTEQGDSAMYLCASQGDSGNTIYFGEGSWLTVV.

The CDR3 nucleotides read TGTGCCAGCAGTAGGGACAGCTCCTCTGGAAACACCATATATTTT. It encodes CASSRDSSSGNTIYF. The chain carries TRBV6-4 and TRBJ1-3; 7 bases align to TRBD1. This CDR3 has 15 residues. Germline lookup yields CDR1 MRHNA and CDR2 SNTAGT. Trimming cost V 5 bases and J 0 bases; bases outside gene matches: 4.

The chain couples TRBV6-5 to TRBJ2-1; 8 nucleotides line up with TRBD2. Germline-derived CDR1 and CDR2 are MNHEY and SVGAGI. The CDR3 is 14 residues long. V dropped 6 bases and J dropped 7; count of bases not matched to a gene: 8. The CDR3 DNA reads TGTGCCAGCAGAACCGGGACTAGTGGTAATGAGCAGTTCTTC. It encodes CASRTGTSGNEQFF.

The gene calls are TRBV6-4 and TRBJ2-5; D may be TRBD2 (5 bases). This CDR3 region has 13 residues. Trimming removed 5 bases at V and 5 bases at J, with 12 bases between. CDR1 and CDR2 (germline): MRHNA, SNTAGT. The CDR3 spells CASSPRGGETQYF. The DNA for the CDR3 is TGTGCCAGCAGTCCCAGAGGAGGCGAGACCCAGTACTTC.

This rearrangement joins TRBV20-1 to TRBJ1-1; perhaps TRBD1 as D (6 bases). Per germline, CDR1 DFQATT and CDR2 SNEGSKA (reference sequence). The CDR3 loop spans 11 amino acids. V dropped 5 bases and J dropped 3 bases, with 7 bases sitting between them. Written as DNA, the CDR3 is TGCAGTGCTCAGGGGTACACTGAAGCTTTCTTT. As protein: CSAQGYTEAFF.

The sample holds a few counts of this clone. V usage is TRBV7-9 and J usage is TRBJ1-1; 7 bases are a match to TRBD1. CDR3 length: 12 amino acids. V was pared by 2 bases and J by 10 bases, with 4 bases of the junction left unmatched. Looked up from germline, CDR1 is SEHNR and CDR2 is FQNEAQ (reference sequence). In DNA form, the CDR3 reads TGTGCCAGCAGCTTAAATAGGGGGCCAGCTTTCTTT. It yields the protein CASSLNRGPAFF.

This chain joins TRBV6-2 or TRBV6-3 and TRBJ1-5; the D gene is possibly TRBD1 (6 bases). Germline CDR1 is MNHEY and CDR2 is SVGEGT. The CDR3 totals 15 residues. V was cut by 6 bases and J by 4 bases, with 16 bases left in between. The CDR3 DNA follows: TGTGCCAGCAGCGTACCGGGGGCGGGTAATCAGCCCCAGCATTTT. It encodes CASSVPGAGNQPQHF.